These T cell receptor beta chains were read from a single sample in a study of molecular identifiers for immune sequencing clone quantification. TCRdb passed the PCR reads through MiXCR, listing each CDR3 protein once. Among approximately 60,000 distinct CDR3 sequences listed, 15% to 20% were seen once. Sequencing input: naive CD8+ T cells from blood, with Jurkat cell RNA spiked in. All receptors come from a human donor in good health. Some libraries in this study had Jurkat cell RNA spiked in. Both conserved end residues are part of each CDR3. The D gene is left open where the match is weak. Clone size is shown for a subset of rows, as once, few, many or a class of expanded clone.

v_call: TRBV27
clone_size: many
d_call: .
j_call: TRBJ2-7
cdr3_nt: TGTGCCAGCGCCCGGGACCCCCGGGACGAGCAGTACTTC
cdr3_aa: CASARDPRDEQYF

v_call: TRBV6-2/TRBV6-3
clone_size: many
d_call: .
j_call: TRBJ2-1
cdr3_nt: TGTGCCAGCAGTCCCACCAATGAGCAGTTCTTC
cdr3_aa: CASSPTNEQFF

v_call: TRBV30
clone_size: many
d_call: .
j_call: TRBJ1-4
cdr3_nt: TGTGCCTGGAACCGGTTCCCAGGGGATGAAAAACTGTTTTTT
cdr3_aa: CAWNRFPGDEKLFF

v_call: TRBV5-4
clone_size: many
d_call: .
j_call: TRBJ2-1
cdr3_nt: TGTGCCAGCAGCCCAGAAGGACTACCCCGTGGTAATGAGCAGTTCTTC
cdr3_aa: CASSPEGLPRGNEQFF

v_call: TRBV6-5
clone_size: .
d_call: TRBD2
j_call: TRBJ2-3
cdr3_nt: TGTGCCAGCAGTTGCGGTCGAGCGGGAGGGTGGGAGTCCACAGATACGCAGTATTTT
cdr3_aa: CASSCGRAGGWESTDTQYF

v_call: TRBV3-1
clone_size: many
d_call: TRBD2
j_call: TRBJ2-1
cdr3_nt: TGTGCCAGCAGCCAAGCTTTAGCGGGAGATGATGAGCAGTTCTTC
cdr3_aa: CASSQALAGDDEQFF

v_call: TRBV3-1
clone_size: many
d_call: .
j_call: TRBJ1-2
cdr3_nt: TGTGCCAGCAGCCAAGAAACCGGCAGCCACTCCCTAGGCTACACCTTC
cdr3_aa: CASSQETGSHSLGYTF

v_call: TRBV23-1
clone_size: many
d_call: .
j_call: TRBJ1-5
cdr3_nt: TGCGCCAGCAGTCCCCGGGCAGGGACGAGTAGCAATCAGCCCCAGCATTTT
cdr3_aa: CASSPRAGTSSNQPQHF

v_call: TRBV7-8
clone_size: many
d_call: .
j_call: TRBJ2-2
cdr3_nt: TGTGCCAGCAGCTTTGGCGGGGAATTGAACACCGGGGAGCTGTTTTTT
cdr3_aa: CASSFGGELNTGELFF

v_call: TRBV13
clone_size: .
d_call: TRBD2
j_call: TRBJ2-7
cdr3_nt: TGTGCCAGCAGCACCGCCGGGGGGGGGACCGAGCAGTACTTC
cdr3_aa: CASSTAGGGTEQYF

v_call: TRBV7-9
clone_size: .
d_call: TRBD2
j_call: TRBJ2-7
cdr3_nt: TGTGCCAGCAGTTCCGGACTAGCGGCAGGCGAGCAGTACTTC
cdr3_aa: CASSSGLAAGEQYF

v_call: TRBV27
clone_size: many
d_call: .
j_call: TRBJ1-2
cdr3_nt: TGTGCCAGCAGTTTTACCGCTAACTATGGCTACACCTTC
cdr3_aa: CASSFTANYGYTF

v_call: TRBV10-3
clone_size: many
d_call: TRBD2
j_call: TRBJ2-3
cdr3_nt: TGTGCCATCACTTATCTTAGAGCGGGGACCTCAGATACGCAGTATTTT
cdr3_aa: CAITYLRAGTSDTQYF

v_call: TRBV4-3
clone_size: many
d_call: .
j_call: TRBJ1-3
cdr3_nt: TGCGCCAGCAGCCAAGACCTCCAGGGGAACTCTGGAAACACCATATATTTT
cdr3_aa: CASSQDLQGNSGNTIYF

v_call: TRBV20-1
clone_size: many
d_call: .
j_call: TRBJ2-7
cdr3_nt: TGCAGTGCTAGGGAGGCGGGAAGGTACGAGCAGTACTTC
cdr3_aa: CSAREAGRYEQYF

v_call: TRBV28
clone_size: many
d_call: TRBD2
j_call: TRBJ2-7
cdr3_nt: TGTGCCAGCAGTTTATTGTGGGAGGGCCGGAGGGAGCAGTACTTC
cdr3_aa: CASSLLWEGRREQYF

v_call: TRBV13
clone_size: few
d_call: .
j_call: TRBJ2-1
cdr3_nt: TGTGCCAGCAGCTTACTCGGGTTCGGCTCCAATGAGCAGTTCTTC
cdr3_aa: CASSLLGFGSNEQFF

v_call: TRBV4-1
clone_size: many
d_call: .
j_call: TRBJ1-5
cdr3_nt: TGCGCCAGCAGCACCAGTTTGGGGGTTGGCAATCAGCCCCAGCATTTT
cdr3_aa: CASSTSLGVGNQPQHF

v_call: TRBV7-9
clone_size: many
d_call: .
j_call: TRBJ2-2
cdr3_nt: TGTGCCAGCAGCTTCCCCGACAGGTCGGAGAACACCGGGGAGCTGTTTTTT
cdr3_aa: CASSFPDRSENTGELFF

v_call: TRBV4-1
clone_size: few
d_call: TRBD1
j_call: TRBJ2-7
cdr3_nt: TGCGCCAGCAGCCTCCGACAGGGGCCCTACGAGCAGTACTTC
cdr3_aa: CASSLRQGPYEQYF

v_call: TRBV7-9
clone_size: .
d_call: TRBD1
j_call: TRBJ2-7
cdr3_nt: TGTGCCAGCAGCTCAGGGGGTATATACGAGCAGTACTTC
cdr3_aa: CASSSGGIYEQYF

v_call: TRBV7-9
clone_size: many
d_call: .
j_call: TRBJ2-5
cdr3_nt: TGTGCCAGCAGCCCCGCTGGGGGCCTCGAGACCCAGTACTTC
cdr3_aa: CASSPAGGLETQYF

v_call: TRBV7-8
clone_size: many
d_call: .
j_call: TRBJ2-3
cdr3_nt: TGTGCCAGCAGCTTACAGGGAAGGGCAGATACGCAGTATTTT
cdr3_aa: CASSLQGRADTQYF

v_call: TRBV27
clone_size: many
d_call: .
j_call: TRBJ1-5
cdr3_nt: TGTGCCAGCAGTTTAACTTACGGGGTTACTCAGCCCCAGCATTTT
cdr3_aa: CASSLTYGVTQPQHF

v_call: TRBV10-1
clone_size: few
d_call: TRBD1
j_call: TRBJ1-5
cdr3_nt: TGCGCCAGCGGGACAGGGAAGGGTCAGCCCCAGCATTTT
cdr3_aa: CASGTGKGQPQHF

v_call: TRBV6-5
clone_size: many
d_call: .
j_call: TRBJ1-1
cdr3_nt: TGTGCCAGCAGTAAAAGGAACACTGAAGCTTTCTTT
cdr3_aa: CASSKRNTEAFF

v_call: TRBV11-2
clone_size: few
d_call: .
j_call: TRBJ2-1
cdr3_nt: TGTGCCAGCAGCTTACTGTCGGTCCTCAATGAGCAGTTCTTC
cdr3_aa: CASSLLSVLNEQFF

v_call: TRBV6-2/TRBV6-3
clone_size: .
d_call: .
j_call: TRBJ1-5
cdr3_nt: TGTGCCAGCACTCCACGGGCGGCCTCGAGTTATAGCAATCAGCCCCAGCATTTT
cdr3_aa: CASTPRAASSYSNQPQHF

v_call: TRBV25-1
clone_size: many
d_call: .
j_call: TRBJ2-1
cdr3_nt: TGTGCCAGCAGTGATTATAGCGGCTACAATGAGCAGTTCTTC
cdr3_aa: CASSDYSGYNEQFF

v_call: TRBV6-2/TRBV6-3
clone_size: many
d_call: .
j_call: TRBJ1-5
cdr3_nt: TGTGCCAGCACGTCCCAACGGGGCCCCTATAGCAATCAGCCCCAGCATTTT
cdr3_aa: CASTSQRGPYSNQPQHF

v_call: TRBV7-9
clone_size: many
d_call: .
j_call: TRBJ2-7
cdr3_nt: TGTGCCAGCAGCTTAGAAGAGGATGATTACGAGCAGTACTTC
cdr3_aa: CASSLEEDDYEQYF

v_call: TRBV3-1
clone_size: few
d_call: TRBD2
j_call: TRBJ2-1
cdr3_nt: TGTGCCAGCAGCGGGACTAGCGGCCTAGCGGGAGGGAGTGAGCAGTTCTTC
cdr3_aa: CASSGTSGLAGGSEQFF

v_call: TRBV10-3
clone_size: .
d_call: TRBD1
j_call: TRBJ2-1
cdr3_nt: TGTGCCATCAGTGACCGGGACAGGGAGGATGAGCAGTTCTTC
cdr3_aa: CAISDRDREDEQFF

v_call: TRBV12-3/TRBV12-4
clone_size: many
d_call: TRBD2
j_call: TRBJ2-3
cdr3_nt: TGTGCCAGCAGGGGGGGAGGACTAGCGCCCGAGAATACGCAGTATTTT
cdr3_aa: CASRGGGLAPENTQYF

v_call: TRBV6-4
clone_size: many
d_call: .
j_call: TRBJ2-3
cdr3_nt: TGTGCCAGCAGTGACGGGTATAGCACAGATACGCAGTATTTT
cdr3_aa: CASSDGYSTDTQYF

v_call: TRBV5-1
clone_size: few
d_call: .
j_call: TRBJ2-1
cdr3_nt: TGCGCCAGCAGCTCGGAAACTACATTGACTGAGCAGTTCTTC
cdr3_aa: CASSSETTLTEQFF

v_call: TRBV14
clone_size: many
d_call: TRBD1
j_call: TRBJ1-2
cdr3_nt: TGTGCCAGCAGTCAACAGGGGGCTAACTATGGCTACACCTTC
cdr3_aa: CASSQQGANYGYTF

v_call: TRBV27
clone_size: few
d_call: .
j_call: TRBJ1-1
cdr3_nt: TGTGCCAGCAGTCAAGGGACAATTAACACTGGAGCTTTCTTT
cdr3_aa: CASSQGTINTGAFF

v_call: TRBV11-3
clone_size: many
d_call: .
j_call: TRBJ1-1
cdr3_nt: TGTGCCAGCAGCCGCAGCGCCCGCGACACTGAAGCTTTCTTT
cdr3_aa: CASSRSARDTEAFF

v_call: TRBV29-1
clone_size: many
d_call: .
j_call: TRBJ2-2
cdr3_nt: TGCAGCGTTGAAGTTTCCACAAACACCGGGGAGCTGTTTTTT
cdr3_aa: CSVEVSTNTGELFF

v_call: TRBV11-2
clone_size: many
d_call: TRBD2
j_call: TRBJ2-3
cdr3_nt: TGTGCCAGCCTAGCGGGAGGGTCAGATACGCAGTATTTT
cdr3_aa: CASLAGGSDTQYF

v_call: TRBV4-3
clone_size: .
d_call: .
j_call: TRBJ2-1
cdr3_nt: TGCGCCAGCAGTAGCGGTCTGGACGGAAAATACAACGAGCAGTTCTTC
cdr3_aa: CASSSGLDGKYNEQFF

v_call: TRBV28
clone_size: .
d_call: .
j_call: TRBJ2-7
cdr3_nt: TGTGCCAGCAGTTTAATTCCCTACGAGCAGTACTTC
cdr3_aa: CASSLIPYEQYF